The 7 T cell receptor beta chains given below trace back to one sample, sequenced in a study of beta chain features in type 1 diabetes. Study outcomes and limitations: Shortening that was moderate but significant affected the TCRB CDR3s of Type 1 diabetes patients in all four CD4+ subsets.

Investigators reverse transcribed all isolated RNA, so they sequenced expressed TCRB transcripts. The method was immunoSEQ multiplex PCR; TCRdb's version includes in-frame clones alone and lacks a portion of them. This repertoire shows about 250,000 clones, about a tenth found once; its top ten account for around 0.017%. Their antigens remain unidentified. The sequencing input was naive CD4+ T cells from blood. These receptors originate from a man aged 30 to 45 with type 1 diabetes.

The J gene is TRBJ1-4, the V gene TRBV28; 7 bases map to TRBD1. The CDR3 is 13 amino acids. Trimming took 10 bases from V and 5 from J; bases not matched to a gene: 7. The V gene's germline CDR1 is MDHEN and CDR2 SYDVKM. CDR3 in amino acids: CAITGQPNEKLFF. CDR3 nucleotide sequence: TGTGCCATTACGGGACAGCCAAATGAAAAACTGTTTTTT.

This clone was counted only a few times. V usage is TRBV6-5 and J usage is TRBJ2-7; D is uncertain. The length of the CDR3 is 15 residues. CDR1 and CDR2 from the germline V gene are MNHEY and SVGAGI. Trimming took 0 bases from V and 3 from J, leaving 12 bases between them. The CDR3 DNA reads as TGTGCCAGCAGTTACTCTACGGGTATAGGCTACGAGCAGTACTTC. Residues: CASSYSTGIGYEQYF.

The CDR3 DNA follows: TGCAGCGTTAGCTACAGGGGGCGTATGAACACTGAAGCTTTCTTT. Translated, it gives CSVSYRGRMNTEAFF. The chain links TRBV29-1 to TRBJ1-1; 9 bases are shared with TRBD1. The CDR3 has 15 residues. Losses at the gene ends were 5 bases for V and 0 bases for J; bases not matched to a gene: 7. Germline CDR1 SQVTM, CDR2 ANQGSEA.

The chain couples TRBV23-1 to TRBJ2-1; weak D call: TRBD1 (5 bases). TRBV23-1 is filed as an ORF, its function uncertain. This CDR3 spans 16 amino acids. V lost 0 bases and J 3 bases, leaving 12 bases between the germline ends. The CDR3 DNA sequence: TGCGCCAGCAGTCAATCTACCAGGGAAAACTACAATGAGCAGTTCTTC. This codes for CASSQSTRENYNEQFF.

This rearrangement joins TRBV9 to TRBJ2-7; 7 bases are a match to TRBD1. The CDR3 runs to 14 residues. Trimming took 4 bases from V and 2 from J; bases not matched to a gene: 6. Germline CDR1 and CDR2: SGDLS and YYNGEE. CDR3 coding DNA: TGTGCCAGCAGCCAGGGACAGAGCCCCTACGAGCAGTACTTC. Translating gives CASSQGQSPYEQYF.

V is TRBV5-8 and J is TRBJ1-1; the D gene is possibly TRBD1 (6 bases). Between the trimmed V and J ends, which lost 4 bases and 0 bases, there was a span of 19 bases. Germline CDR1 is SGHTS and CDR2 is YDEGEE. This CDR3 contains 17 residues. The CDR3 DNA sequence: TGTGCCAGCAGCATAGGACAGAGTGGGTACATGAACACTGAAGCTTTCTTT. Translated: CASSIGQSGYMNTEAFF.

This clone was observed a few times. The chain joins TRBV13 to TRBJ2-7; 7 nucleotides agree with TRBD1. Germline V CDR1 and CDR2: PRHDT, FYEKMQ (reference sequence). This CDR3 spans 14 amino acids. V was clipped by 0 bases and J by 7 bases; unmatched bases: 6. The DNA of the CDR3 is TGTGCCAGCAGCTTAGGGAGACAGGGCAGAGAGCAGTACTTC. It codes for CASSLGRQGREQYF.